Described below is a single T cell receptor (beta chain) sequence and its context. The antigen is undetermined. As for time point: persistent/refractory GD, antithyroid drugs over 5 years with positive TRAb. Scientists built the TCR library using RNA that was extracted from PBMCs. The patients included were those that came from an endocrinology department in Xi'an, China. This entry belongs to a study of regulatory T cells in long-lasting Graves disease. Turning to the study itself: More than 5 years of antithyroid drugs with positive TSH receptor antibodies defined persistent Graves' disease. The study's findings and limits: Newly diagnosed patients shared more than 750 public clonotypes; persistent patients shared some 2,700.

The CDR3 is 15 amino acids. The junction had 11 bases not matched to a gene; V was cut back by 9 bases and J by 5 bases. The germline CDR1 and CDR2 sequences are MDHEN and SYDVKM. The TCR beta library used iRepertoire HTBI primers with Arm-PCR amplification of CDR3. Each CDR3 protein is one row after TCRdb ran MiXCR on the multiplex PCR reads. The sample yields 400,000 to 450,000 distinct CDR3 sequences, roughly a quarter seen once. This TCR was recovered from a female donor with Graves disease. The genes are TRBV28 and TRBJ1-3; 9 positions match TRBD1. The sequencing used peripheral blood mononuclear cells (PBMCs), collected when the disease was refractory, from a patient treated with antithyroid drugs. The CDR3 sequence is CASNDIQGARNTIYF. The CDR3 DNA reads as TGTGCCAGTAATGATATACAGGGGGCGAGAAACACCATATATTTT.